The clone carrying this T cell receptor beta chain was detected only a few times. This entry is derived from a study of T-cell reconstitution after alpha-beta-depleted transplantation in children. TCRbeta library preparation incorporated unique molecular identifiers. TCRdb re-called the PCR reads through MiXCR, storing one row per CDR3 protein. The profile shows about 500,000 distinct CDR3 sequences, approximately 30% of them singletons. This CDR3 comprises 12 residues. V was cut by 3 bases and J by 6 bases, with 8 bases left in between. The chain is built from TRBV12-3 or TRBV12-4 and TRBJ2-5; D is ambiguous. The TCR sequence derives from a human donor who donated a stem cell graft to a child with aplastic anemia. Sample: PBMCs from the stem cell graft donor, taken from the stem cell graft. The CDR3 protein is CASSFIPKTQYF. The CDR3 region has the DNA TGTGCCAGCAGTTTTATCCCAAAGACCCAGTACTTC.